Listed here is a single T cell receptor (beta chain). Its specificity is not known. The CDR3 consists of 14 residues. Per the germline V gene, CDR1 is SGHVS and CDR2 is FQNEAQ. Deletions cut 2 bases from V and 4 bases from J, with 11 bases between. The whole isolated RNA underwent reverse transcription, so sequencing captured expressed TCRB transcripts. Sequencing used immunoSEQ multiplex PCR; TCRdb keeps in-frame clones, though not all of them. The sample has about 170,000 clones; around 7.8% are singletons. Blood was drawn once from each donor into heparinised tubes. The draws averaged about 120 mL. This record belongs to a study of beta chain features in type 1 diabetes. Study-wide points: Among all four CD4+ subsets, Type 1 diabetes patients had TCRB CDR3s that were moderately but significantly shorter.

The sample taken for sequencing was central memory CD4+ T cells from blood. This clonotype originated in a woman in her thirties or forties with type 1 diabetes. The chain has TRBV7-8 and TRBJ1-1; weak D call: TRBD1 (6 bases). CDR3 DNA sequence: TGTGCCAGCAGCTTAACAGGGTATACCACTGAAGCTTTCTTT. Protein sequence: CASSLTGYTTEAFF.